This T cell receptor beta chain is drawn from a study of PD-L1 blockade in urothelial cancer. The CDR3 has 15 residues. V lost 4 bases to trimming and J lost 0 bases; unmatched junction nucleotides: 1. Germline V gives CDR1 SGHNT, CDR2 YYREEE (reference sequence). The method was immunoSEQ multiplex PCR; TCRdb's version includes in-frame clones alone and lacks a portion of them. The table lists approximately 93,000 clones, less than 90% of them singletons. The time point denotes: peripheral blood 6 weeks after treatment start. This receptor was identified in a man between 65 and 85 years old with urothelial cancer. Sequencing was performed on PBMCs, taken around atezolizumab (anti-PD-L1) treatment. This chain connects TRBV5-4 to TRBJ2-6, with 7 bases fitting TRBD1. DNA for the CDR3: TGTGCCAGCAGCCGGGACAGCTCTGGGGCCAACGTCCTGACTTTC. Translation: CASSRDSSGANVLTF. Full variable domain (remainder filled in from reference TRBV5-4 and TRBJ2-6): ETGVTQSPTHLIKTRGQQVTLRCSSQSGHNTVSWYQQALGQGPQFIFQYYREEENGRGNFPPRFSGLQFPNYSSELNVNALELDDSALYLCASSRDSSGANVLTFGAGSRLTVL.